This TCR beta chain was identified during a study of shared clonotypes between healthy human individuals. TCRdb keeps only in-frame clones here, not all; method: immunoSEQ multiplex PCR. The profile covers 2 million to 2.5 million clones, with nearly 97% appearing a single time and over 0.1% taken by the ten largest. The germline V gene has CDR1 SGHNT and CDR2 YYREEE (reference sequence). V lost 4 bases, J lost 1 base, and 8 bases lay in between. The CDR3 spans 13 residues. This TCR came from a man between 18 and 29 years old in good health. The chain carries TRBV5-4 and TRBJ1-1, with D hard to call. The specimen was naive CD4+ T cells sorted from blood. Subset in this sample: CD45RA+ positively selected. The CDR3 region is CASSNDGNTEAFF. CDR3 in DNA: TGTGCCAGCAGCAATGACGGGAACACTGAAGCTTTCTTT.